This TCR beta chain was obtained from a study of human T cells and chemical hapten exposure. CDR1 DFQATT and CDR2 SNEGSKA come from the germline V gene (reference sequence). The V end was cut by 5 bases, the J end by 3 bases, with 7 bases between. The CDR3 runs to 11 residues. Time point noted: patch test 2, 6 weeks after DPC sensitization. Regarding treatment: therapeutic diphenylcyclopropenone sensitization with weekly scalp DPC. TCRdb redid the calling of the RACE reads with MiXCR, one entry per CDR3 protein. The table has some 81,000 distinct CDR3 sequences, approximately 10% seen once. The sequencing used whole blood, collected in connection with sensitization to the hapten diphenylcyclopropenone (DPC). This TCR came from a man between 18 and 29 years old with alopecia areata. Some clones in this sample may be carry-over from other donors' samples. The chain recombines TRBV20-1 with TRBJ1-2; D unclear. As DNA, the CDR3 is TGCAGTGCTTCAGAGGACTATGGCTACACCTTC. Translated: CSASEDYGYTF.